This T cell receptor beta chain was obtained from a study of blood T cells in healthy people across ages. The donors, aged roughly 6 to 100, were healthy Caucasians from Russia. A second PCR of about 7 to 12 cycles used a sample-barcoded 5' primer and a J-beta primer mix. Paired-end reads containing CDR3 totaled no fewer than 2.5 million for each sample. TCRdb fed the 5' RACE reads into MiXCR, producing one record per CDR3 protein. The sample records about 1.8 million distinct CDR3 sequences, 49% being singletons. The V gene end was trimmed by 0 bases and the J gene end by 10 bases; junction bases not matched to a gene: 9. CDR3 size: 15 residues. Germline V gives CDR1 SGDLS, CDR2 YYNGEE.

The clonotype originates from a middle-aged woman in good health. Input material: blood. The chain couples TRBV9 to TRBJ2-1, with 8 bases identical to TRBD2. CDR3 protein: CASSVAASGRGEQFF. CDR3 in DNA: TGTGCCAGCAGCGTAGCGGCTAGCGGGCGGGGGGAGCAGTTCTTC.